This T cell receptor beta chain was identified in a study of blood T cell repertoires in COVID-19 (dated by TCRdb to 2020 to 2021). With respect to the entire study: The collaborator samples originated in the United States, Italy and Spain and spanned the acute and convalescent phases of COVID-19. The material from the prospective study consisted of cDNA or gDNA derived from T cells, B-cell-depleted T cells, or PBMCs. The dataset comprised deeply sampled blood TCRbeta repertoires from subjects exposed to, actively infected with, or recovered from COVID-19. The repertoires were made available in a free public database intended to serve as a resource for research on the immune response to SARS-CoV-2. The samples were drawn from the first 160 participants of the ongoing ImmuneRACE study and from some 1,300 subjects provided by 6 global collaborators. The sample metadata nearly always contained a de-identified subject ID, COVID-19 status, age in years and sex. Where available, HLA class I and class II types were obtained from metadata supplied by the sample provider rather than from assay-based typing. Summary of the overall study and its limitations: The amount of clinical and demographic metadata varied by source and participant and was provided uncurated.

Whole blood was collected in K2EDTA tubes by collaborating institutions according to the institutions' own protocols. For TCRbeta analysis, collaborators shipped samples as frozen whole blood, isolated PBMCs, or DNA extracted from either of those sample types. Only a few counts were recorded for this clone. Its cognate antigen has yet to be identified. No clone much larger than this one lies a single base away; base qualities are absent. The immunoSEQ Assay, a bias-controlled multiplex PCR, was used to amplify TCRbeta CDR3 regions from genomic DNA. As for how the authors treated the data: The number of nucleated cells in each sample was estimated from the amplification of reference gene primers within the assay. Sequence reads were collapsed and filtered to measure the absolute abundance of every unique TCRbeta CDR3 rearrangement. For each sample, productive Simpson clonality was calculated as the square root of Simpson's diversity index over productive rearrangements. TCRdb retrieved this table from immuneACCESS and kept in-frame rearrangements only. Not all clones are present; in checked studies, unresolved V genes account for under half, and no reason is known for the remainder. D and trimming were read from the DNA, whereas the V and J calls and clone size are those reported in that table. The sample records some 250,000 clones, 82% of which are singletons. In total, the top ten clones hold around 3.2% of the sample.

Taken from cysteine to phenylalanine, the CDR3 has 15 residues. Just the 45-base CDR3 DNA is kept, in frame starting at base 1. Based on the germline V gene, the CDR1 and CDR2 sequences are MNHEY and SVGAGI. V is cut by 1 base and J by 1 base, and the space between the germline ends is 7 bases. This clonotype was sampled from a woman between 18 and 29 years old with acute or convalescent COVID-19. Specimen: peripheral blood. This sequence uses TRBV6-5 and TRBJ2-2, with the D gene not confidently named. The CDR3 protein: CASSYLRMNTGELFF. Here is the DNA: TGTGCCAGCAGTTACTTGCGAATGAACACCGGGGAGCTGTTTTTT.